The clone carrying this T cell receptor beta chain came up a few times. Antigen unknown. This record comes from a study of response to subunit inactivated influenza vaccine. Study-wide results and limits: Each seasonal influenza vaccination, the authors suggested, recruits few new T cells.

One entry per CDR3 protein results from TCRdb running MiXCR on the RT-PCR reads. The sample yields roughly 500,000 distinct CDR3 sequences, less than 30% seen once. Trimming removed 2 bases from V and 4 bases from J, with 21 bases in between. The CDR3 is 18 residues long. The germline gives CDR1 MNHEY, CDR2 SVGEGT. The genes are TRBV6-2 or TRBV6-3 and TRBJ2-1; a possible D gene is TRBD2 (6 bases). This clonotype was obtained from a man aged 50-59 years who received an inactivated influenza vaccine. The material was CD4+ T cells sorted from PBMCs, obtained roughly 5 days after vaccination. CDR3 DNA sequence: TGTGCCAGCAGTTACCTCACGGGTGCGGGGAGGCAATACAATGAGCAGTTCTTC. It encodes CASSYLTGAGRQYNEQFF.